The clone carrying this T cell receptor beta chain was picked up one time. Donors in Cohort 3 who had recovered were those with two negative PCRs, healthcare professional clearance, or resolution of their symptoms. This sample stems from a study of blood T cell repertoires in COVID-19. The junction had 10 bases not matched to a gene; V was cut back by 5 bases and J by 14 bases. This CDR3 region has 12 residues. Germline CDR1 SGHVS, CDR2 FQNEAQ. Original handling: Estimates of nucleated cell counts were drawn from the amplification of reference gene primers. TCRdb's copy holds only in-frame clones and misses some; the assay was immunoSEQ multiplex PCR. D and trimming come from the DNA, and the V and J calls and clone size come from that table. The sample has a few hundred thousand clones; about 85% are singletons.

The gene calls are TRBV7-8 and TRBJ2-3; 7 bases map to TRBD2. This sequence originates from a woman aged 50 to 60 who had recovered from COVID-19. Material for sequencing was PBMCs or T cells enriched from blood (not recorded which). CDR3 amino acids: CASSATAGPGYF. The DNA for the CDR3 is TGTGCCAGCAGCGCCACAGCGGGGCCGGGGTATTTT.